Following are 27 T cell receptor beta chains from one sample sequenced in a study of shared clonotypes between healthy human individuals. Sequenced by immunoSEQ multiplex PCR; TCRdb stores in-frame clones only, minus some. The data contain about 520,000 clones, approximately 80% of them seen just once; the ten biggest clones take up more than 10%. The specimen was PBMCs. All receptors derive from a woman between 40 and 50 years old in good health. Some clones in this sample may be carry-over from other donors' samples.

The CDR3 sequence is CASSDLAASGEKLFF. For the CDR3, the DNA is TGTGCCAGTAGTGACCTCGCGGCATCGGGTGAAAAACTGTTTTTT. The V gene is TRBV19, the J gene TRBJ1-4; D is unclear. V was pared by 5 bases and J by 7 bases, with 17 bases between. CDR1 LNHDA and CDR2 SQIVND come from the germline V gene (reference sequence). The CDR3 spans 15 residues.

A note on this clone: One base separates it from a far larger clone, so it is likely a read error. Other nucleotide sequences from this sample produce the same CDR3. This sequence joins TRBV4-2 and TRBJ2-5; 9 nucleotides align to TRBD1. The CDR3 covers 14 residues. Germline CDR1 and CDR2: LGHNA and YNFKEQ. The CDR3 protein is CASSQGDRDETQYF. The CDR3 coding sequence is TGTGCTAGCAGCCAAGGGGACAGGGATGAGACCCAGTACTTC.

This clone has only a few counts. The chain is built from TRBV5-1 and TRBJ2-1, with 7 bases that match TRBD2. CDR3 length: 15 amino acids. With V trimmed by 0 bases and J by 4 bases, 4 bases remained unmatched. Looked up from germline, CDR1 is SGHRS and CDR2 is YFSETQ. CDR3 sequence reads: CASSLEAGPYNEQFF. The CDR3 DNA sequence: TGCGCCAGCAGCTTGGAAGCGGGACCATACAATGAGCAGTTCTTC. Full variable domain (rest looked up from reference TRBV5-1 and TRBJ2-1): KAGVTQTPRYLIKTRGQQVTLSCSPISGHRSVSWYQQTPGQGLQFLFEYFSETQRNKGNFPGRFSGRQFSNSRSEMNVSTLELGDSALYLCASSLEAGPYNEQFFGPGTRLTVL.

This clone was seen a handful of times. The chain is built from TRBV19 and TRBJ2-2; D is perhaps TRBD1 (6 bases). Germline CDR1 and CDR2: LNHDA and SQIVND (reference sequence). Trimming pared 4 bases from V and 1 base from J, leaving 19 bases between. The CDR3 contains 18 residues. DNA for the CDR3: TGTGCCAGTAGTACCCAATTAACGACAGGAATGAACACCGGGGAGCTGTTTTTT. Protein: CASSTQLTTGMNTGELFF.

The chain joins TRBV7-8 to TRBJ2-1; 13 nucleotides match TRBD2. The CDR3 length is 19 residues. The V gene end was trimmed by 5 bases and the J gene end by 6 bases; junction bases not matched to a gene: 16. The germline gives CDR1 SGHVS, CDR2 FQNEAQ. The CDR3 bases are TGTGCCAGCAGCCTGGCGGCGTATTATCGACTAGCGGGAGGCAATGAGCAGTTCTTC. Its translation: CASSLAAYYRLAGGNEQFF.

The V call is TRBV28, the J call TRBJ1-1; 8 nucleotides line up with TRBD1. The CDR3 length is 13 residues. In germline, CDR1 is MDHEN, CDR2 SYDVKM. V dropped 10 bases and J dropped 0; count of bases not matched to a gene: 4. The CDR3 sequence: CATSGGLNTEAFF. In nucleotides, the CDR3 is TGTGCCACCTCAGGGGGCTTGAACACTGAAGCTTTCTTT.

The chain joins TRBV11-1 to TRBJ2-1; 8 bases map to TRBD2. Germline CDR1 is SGHAT and CDR2 is FQDESV (reference sequence). V gave up 2 bases and J gave up 12 bases; unmatched junction bases: 12. The CDR3 is 15 residues long. CDR3 sequence reads: CASSLRASGRAVQFF. The CDR3 coding sequence is TGTGCCAGCAGCTTACGGGCTAGCGGGCGGGCAGTGCAGTTCTTC.

This clone was observed at least ten times. The chain recombines TRBV30 with TRBJ2-7; TRBD1 might be the D (5 bases). This CDR3 contains 12 residues. The germline V gene has CDR1 GTSNPN and CDR2 SVGIG (reference sequence). With 2 bases removed from V and 5 bases from J, the gap between germline ends came to 10 bases. The DNA of the CDR3 is TGTGCCTGGAGTCCCAGGGTCAACGAGCAGTACTTC. It encodes CAWSPRVNEQYF.

The rearrangement uses TRBV5-1 and TRBJ2-1; TRBD1 agrees at 12 bases. This CDR3 has 15 amino acids. J was trimmed by 9 bases and V by 2 bases; bases with no gene match: 6. Germline loops: CDR1 SGHRS, CDR2 YFSETQ. CDR3 loop: CASSFTGTGGGEQFF. The DNA of the CDR3 is TGCGCCAGCAGCTTTACCGGGACAGGGGGCGGTGAGCAGTTCTTC.

The genes are TRBV28 and TRBJ1-2, with D possibly being TRBD1 (5 bases). V was clipped by 7 bases and J by 8 bases, with 17 bases between them. The V gene's germline CDR1 is MDHEN and CDR2 SYDVKM. The CDR3 is 13 amino acids. The CDR3 sequence is CASTSDTLTGYTF. The CDR3 nucleotides are TGTGCCAGCACGTCGGACACTTTGACCGGCTACACCTTC.

The chain employs TRBV7-9 and TRBJ1-1; TRBD1 matches 10 bases. J was trimmed by 0 bases and V by 4 bases; bases with no gene match: 8. Germline CDR1 reads SEHNR; CDR2 reads FQNEAQ (reference sequence). This CDR3 is built from 17 residues. This CDR3 is CASSYGTGDFMNTEAFF. Here the CDR3 DNA reads TGTGCCAGCAGCTATGGGACAGGGGATTTTATGAACACTGAAGCTTTCTTT.

The V and J genes are TRBV6-1 and TRBJ1-5; D uncertain. The germline V and J ends were trimmed by 7 bases and 4 bases, with 8 bases remaining between them. The length of the CDR3 is 12 residues. Germline V CDR1 and CDR2: MNHNS, SASEGT. CDR3 nucleotides: TGTGCCAGCACGCTGTTAAATCAGCCCCAGCATTTT. Encoded protein: CASTLLNQPQHF.

The chain combines TRBV6-1 with TRBJ2-7; a weak D match, TRBD2 (5 bases). V lost 5 bases and J lost 4, with 15 bases in between. The CDR3 loop spans 14 amino acids. Germline-derived CDR1 and CDR2 are MNHNS and SASEGT. The CDR3 loop reads CASSLPRVGYEQYF. The CDR3 bases are TGTGCCAGCAGTCTCCCGCGGGTGGGGTACGAGCAGTACTTC.

About this clone itself: Distinct nucleotide sequences in the sample also encode this CDR3. This chain uses TRBV4-1 with TRBJ2-7; D remains ambiguous. Trimming pared 0 bases from V and 0 bases from J, leaving 6 bases between. CDR3 length equals 14 residues. The germline V gene encodes CDR1 MGHRA and CDR2 YSYEKL. The CDR3 region has the DNA TGCGCCAGCAGCCAAGAAGGGAACTCCTACGAGCAGTACTTC. Its protein product is CASSQEGNSYEQYF.

This chain connects TRBV7-9 to TRBJ2-7; D may be TRBD1 (6 bases). The CDR3 sequence is 15 residues long. Trimming took 0 bases from V and 2 from J, leaving 11 bases between them. Per germline, CDR1 SEHNR and CDR2 FQNEAQ (reference sequence). This chain's CDR3 is CASSLAVGAPYEQYF. For the CDR3, the DNA is TGTGCCAGCAGCTTAGCGGTGGGGGCACCCTACGAGCAGTACTTC.

CDR3 sequence: CASSPQGTVSYNEQFF. CDR3 coding DNA: TGTGCCAGCAGCCCCCAAGGGACCGTCTCCTACAATGAGCAGTTCTTC. V gene TRBV7-2 combines with J gene TRBJ2-1, with D perhaps matching TRBD1 or TRBD2 (5 bases each). There are 16 residues in the CDR3. Looked up from germline, CDR1 is SGHTA and CDR2 is FQGNSA. Trimming removed 5 bases at V and 0 bases at J, with 14 bases between.

V usage is TRBV10-3 and J usage is TRBJ2-5; 9 positions match TRBD1. The CDR3 sequence is 13 residues long. Unmatched junction bases numbered 4, after V lost 6 bases and J lost 5 bases. The germline V gene encodes CDR1 ENHRY and CDR2 SYGVKD. CDR3: CAISPDRGETQYF. The CDR3, as DNA: TGTGCCATCAGCCCTGACAGGGGGGAGACCCAGTACTTC.

The chain uses TRBV7-9 and TRBJ1-2; 7 bases are a match to TRBD1. The CDR3 has 14 amino acids. Germline V gene lookup returns CDR1 SEHNR and CDR2 FQNEAQ (reference sequence). After removal of 5 bases from V and 4 bases from J, the junction contained 7 bases not matched to a gene. The CDR3: CASSTSDRAYGYTF. CDR3 nucleotides: TGTGCCAGCAGCACCTCCGACAGGGCCTATGGCTACACCTTC.

The CDR3 sequence is CASSLSETGTYGYTF. The CDR3 nucleotides read TGTGCCAGCAGCTTAAGCGAGACAGGGACCTATGGCTACACCTTC. V usage is TRBV7-8 and J usage is TRBJ1-2; 7 bases match TRBD1. The V gene's germline CDR1 is SGHVS and CDR2 FQNEAQ. This CDR3 has 15 residues. Unmatched junction bases numbered 7, after V lost 2 bases and J lost 4 bases.

Comments on this clone: One junction end disagrees with the germline gene, perhaps due to a read error. V and J are TRBV25-1 and TRBJ2-7; D possibly corresponds to TRBD1 (6 bases). The CDR3 runs 16 residues. CDR1 is MGHDK, CDR2 SYGVNS, per germline. For the CDR3, the DNA is TGTGCCAGCAGTCCAGGACAGTTTAAGGCCTCCCACGAGCAGTACTTC. Protein sequence: CASSPGQFKASHEQYF.

CDR3 sequence reads: CASTAGANVLTF. The DNA for the CDR3 is TGTGCCAGCACCGCTGGGGCCAACGTCCTGACTTTC. The genes are TRBV25-1 and TRBJ2-6; D unclear. With 7 bases removed from V and 2 bases from J, the gap between germline ends came to 3 bases. Germline V gene sequence: CDR1 MGHDK, CDR2 SYGVNS. This CDR3 spans 12 amino acids. Filled out from reference TRBV25-1 and TRBJ2-6, the complete variable domain reads EADIYQTPRYLVIGTGKKITLECSQTMGHDKMYWYQQDPGMELHLIHYSYGVNSTEKGDLSSESTVSRIRTEHFPLTLESARPSHTSQYLCASTAGANVLTFGAGSRLTVL.

The table lists this clone with a count of one. The J gene is TRBJ2-7, the V gene TRBV28; 13 bases fit TRBD2. The CDR3 is made up of 16 amino acids. V was pared by 2 bases and J by 3 bases, with 4 bases of the junction left unmatched. Germline V CDR1 and CDR2: MDHEN, SYDVKM. CDR3 loop: CASSLGGTSGIYEQYF. CDR3 bases: TGTGCCAGCAGTTTAGGGGGGACTAGCGGGATCTACGAGCAGTACTTC.

This rearrangement joins TRBV10-3 to TRBJ1-6, with D possibly matching TRBD1 (6 bases). The germline CDR1 and CDR2 sequences are ENHRY and SYGVKD. CDR3 length equals 19 residues. Trimming removed 2 bases at V and 6 bases at J, with 23 bases between. In DNA, the CDR3 is TGTGCCATCAGTGAGCCAGGACGGACTTACAGGGAGGGTAATTCACCCCTCCACTTT. The encoded protein is CAISEPGRTYREGNSPLHF.

The chain couples TRBV9 to TRBJ2-7, with TRBD2 identical over 12 bases. Per germline, CDR1 SGDLS and CDR2 YYNGEE. The V and J ends lost 3 bases and 4 bases, in that order; junction bases with no gene match: 14. The CDR3 is 18 residues long. The CDR3 here is CASSEGTSGPTANYEQYF. The CDR3 DNA sequence: TGTGCCAGCAGCGAGGGGACTAGCGGGCCTACTGCAAATTACGAGCAGTACTTC.

As DNA, the CDR3 is TGTGCCAGCAGTCAAAACCGGGACAGGGAGTCGGCTTTCTTT. This translates into CASSQNRDRESAFF. The chain couples TRBV27 to TRBJ1-1; 9 positions match TRBD1. This CDR3 spans 14 amino acids. The germline gives CDR1 MNHEY, CDR2 SMNVEV (reference sequence). V shed 5 bases and J 11 bases; nucleotides not matched to a gene: 12.

This rearrangement joins TRBV5-6 to TRBJ1-1; the D is unclear. This CDR3 comprises 14 residues. Germline CDR1 SGHDT, CDR2 YYEEEE. V was trimmed by 2 bases and J by 1 base, leaving 9 bases between them. The chain's CDR3 is CASSFPLGNTEAFF. Written as DNA, the CDR3 is TGTGCCAGCAGCTTTCCGTTGGGGAACACTGAAGCTTTCTTT.

The V call is TRBV2, the J call TRBJ2-4; no firm D call. The CDR3 runs to 12 residues. Trimming took 3 bases from V and 12 from J, leaving 12 bases between them. CDR1 and CDR2 from the germline V gene are SNHLY and FYNNEI. The CDR3 nucleotides are TGTGCCAGCAGTGATAGAGCGCACACTCAGTACTTC. Protein: CASSDRAHTQYF.